This TCR beta chain was identified during a study of T cell responses to AZD1222 COVID-19 vaccine. General study findings and limits: Spike was spanned by vaccine-associated CD4 TCRs, which were dominant at 160-218 and 743-854.

The V end was cut by 3 bases, the J end by 3 bases, with 9 bases between. The CDR3 covers 14 residues. Per germline, CDR1 SGHTA and CDR2 FQGNSA. Repertoires were generated with immunoSEQ multiplex PCR, while TCRdb's copy carries only in-frame clones and drops some. The sample includes about 97,000 clones, about 89% seen only once; the top ten take approximately 7.5%. On this clone: The antigen is unknown. The sample contains more than one DNA sequence encoding this CDR3.

The origin of this receptor is an adult in good health. The chain joins TRBV7-2 to TRBJ1-5; a weak D match, TRBD1 (5 bases). This specimen was peripheral blood, taken on day 0 of AZD1222 vaccination. The CDR3 sequence: CASSLGGNNQPQHF. For the CDR3, the DNA is TGTGCCAGCAGCTTGGGGGGGAACAATCAGCCCCAGCATTTT.